The 20 T cell receptor beta chains below come from one sample, sequenced in a study of lymphopenia after photon versus proton radiotherapy. Using immunoSEQ multiplex PCR, the repertoire was profiled, and TCRdb retains in-frame clones only, with some absent. The sample yields around 160,000 clones, more than 85% seen once. Sequences were derived from peripheral blood, sampled from a patient treated with photon-based radiotherapy. The receptors were gathered from a man aged 50 to 60 with gastric cancer.

J is TRBJ2-5 and V is TRBV6-1; 9 bases match TRBD2. The CDR3 has 18 amino acids. Trimming cost V 3 bases and J 5 bases; bases outside gene matches: 16. CDR1 is MNHNS, CDR2 SASEGT, per germline. The CDR3 loop reads CASSEVPLLAGVWETQYF. Here the CDR3 DNA reads TGTGCCAGCAGTGAGGTCCCTCTTTTAGCGGGAGTTTGGGAGACCCAGTACTTC.

V is TRBV25-1 and J is TRBJ1-1; tentative D call: TRBD1 (6 bases). CDR3 size: 13 residues. V was clipped by 6 bases and J by 5 bases, with 13 bases between them. Germline V gives CDR1 MGHDK, CDR2 SYGVNS. The CDR3 DNA reads TGTGCCAGCAGGCGAACAGGGAGGACTGAAGCTTTCTTT. It specifies CASRRTGRTEAFF. The full variable domain, completed using reference TRBV25-1 and TRBJ1-1, is EADIYQTPRYLVIGTGKKITLECSQTMGHDKMYWYQQDPGMELHLIHYSYGVNSTEKGDLSSESTVSRIRTEHFPLTLESARPSHTSQYLCASRRTGRTEAFFGQGTRLTVV.

V and J are TRBV18 and TRBJ2-5, with 7 bases identical to TRBD1. From germline, CDR1 is KGHSH and CDR2 LQKENI. This CDR3 is built from 13 residues. The junction had 1 base not matched to a gene; V was cut back by 3 bases and J by 3 bases. CDR3 bases: TGTGCCAGCTCACCCGGACAGGAAGAGACCCAGTACTTC. This codes for CASSPGQEETQYF.

V is TRBV5-8 and J is TRBJ2-7; no reliable D call. In germline, CDR1 is SGHTS, CDR2 YDEGEE. The length of the CDR3 is 14 residues. Trimming cost V 2 bases and J 3 bases, with 12 bases left between them. CDR3 sequence (DNA): TGTGCCAGCAGCTTCGGATACCCAAGCTACGAGCAGTACTTC. Amino acid sequence: CASSFGYPSYEQYF.

The gene calls are TRBV5-4 and TRBJ1-2; the match to TRBD1 covers 9 bases. Trimming removed 3 bases from V and 1 base from J; junction bases left unmatched: 10. The length of the CDR3 is 17 residues. Per germline, CDR1 SGHNT and CDR2 YYREEE (reference sequence). The CDR3 DNA reads as TGTGCCAGCAGCTCGTCCCGGGACAGGGCTTTTAACTATGGCTACACCTTC. Its translation is CASSSSRDRAFNYGYTF.

The chain employs TRBV6-8 and TRBJ2-1; TRBD1 matches 11 bases. CDR1 MNHGY and CDR2 SAAAGT come from the germline V gene. V gave up 0 bases and J gave up 8 bases; unmatched junction bases: 12. The CDR3 is 18 residues long. CDR3 sequence reads: CASSYSKLRGQGAHEQFF. The CDR3 nucleotides read TGTGCCAGCAGTTACTCGAAACTTAGAGGACAGGGGGCTCATGAGCAGTTCTTC.

This rearrangement joins TRBV30 to TRBJ1-2; D gene unclear. The CDR3 runs to 14 residues. Deletions cut 4 bases from V and 2 bases from J, with 14 bases between. CDR1 and CDR2 (germline): GTSNPN, SVGIG (reference sequence). The chain's CDR3 is CAWNGQPNNYGYTF. CDR3 nucleotide sequence: TGTGCCTGGAATGGTCAGCCAAACAACTATGGCTACACCTTC.

This clone was detected only a few times. The V and J genes are TRBV28 and TRBJ2-3; 8 bases agree with TRBD2. CDR1 and CDR2 from the germline V gene are MDHEN and SYDVKM. The CDR3 loop spans 15 amino acids. V lost 5 bases and J lost 0; bases outside the gene matches: 4. The CDR3 protein is CASSPPSGSTDTQYF. CDR3 bases: TGTGCCAGCAGTCCCCCTAGCGGGAGCACAGATACGCAGTATTTT.

The chain has TRBV9 and TRBJ2-3; TRBD1 aligns across 7 bases. Germline CDR1 is SGDLS and CDR2 is YYNGEE. Trimming removed 2 bases from V and 0 bases from J; junction bases left unmatched: 9. The CDR3 loop spans 17 amino acids. DNA of the CDR3: TGTGCCAGCAGCGTGCTGGGACAGCAGTCTAGCACAGATACGCAGTATTTT. Translated: CASSVLGQQSSTDTQYF.

The rearrangement joins TRBV30 to TRBJ1-2; D is uncertain. V was trimmed by 4 bases and J by 7 bases, leaving 4 bases between them. This CDR3 has 9 residues. From germline, CDR1 is GTSNPN and CDR2 SVGIG (reference sequence). CDR3 protein: CAWKPGYTF. In DNA form, the CDR3 reads TGTGCCTGGAAGCCTGGCTACACCTTC.

V gene TRBV7-2 combines with J gene TRBJ2-1; 11 nucleotides match TRBD2. The CDR3 is made up of 20 amino acids. Germline V CDR1 and CDR2: SGHTA, FQGNSA. V lost 0 bases and J lost 2; bases outside the gene matches: 12. The CDR3 DNA sequence: TGTGCCAGCAGCTTAGCGCCCGGACTAGCGGGTCCGGGGACCTACAATGAGCAGTTCTTC. Translating it yields CASSLAPGLAGPGTYNEQFF. Filled out from reference TRBV7-2 and TRBJ2-1, the complete variable domain reads GAGVSQSPSNKVTEKGKDVELRCDPISGHTALYWYRQSLGQGLEFLIYFQGNSAPDKSGLPSDRFSAERTGGSVSTLTIQRTQQEDSAVYLCASSLAPGLAGPGTYNEQFFGPGTRLTVL.

The V call is TRBV4-1, the J call TRBJ2-7; 8 bases agree with TRBD1. The CDR3 loop spans 13 amino acids. In germline, CDR1 is MGHRA, CDR2 YSYEKL. J lost 13 bases, V lost 2 bases, and 10 bases had no gene match. The CDR3, as DNA: TGCGCCAGCAGCCAATTGGTAGGACAGGGACGCTACTTC. Translated: CASSQLVGQGRYF.

The V call is TRBV5-5, the J call TRBJ2-7; D remains ambiguous. Trimming shortened V by 0 bases and J by 3 bases, and 13 bases separated the two germline ends. This CDR3 has 15 residues. Germline CDR1 SGHKS, CDR2 YYEKEE (reference sequence). The CDR3 loop is CASSLAPQSSYEQYF. DNA for the CDR3: TGTGCCAGCAGCTTGGCCCCTCAGAGCAGCTACGAGCAGTACTTC.

The chain has TRBV27 and TRBJ2-1, with D unresolved. CDR3 length equals 13 residues. CDR1 is MNHEY, CDR2 SMNVEV, per germline (reference sequence). Trimming cost V 7 bases and J 0 bases, with 7 bases left between them. The CDR3 is CASTGFSYNEQFF. For the CDR3, the DNA is TGTGCCAGCACCGGGTTCTCCTACAATGAGCAGTTCTTC.

The CDR3 spells CASSVEGGGTGEQYF. CDR3 DNA sequence: TGTGCCAGCAGCGTCGAGGGGGGAGGAACGGGCGAGCAGTACTTC. The rearrangement uses TRBV9 and TRBJ2-7, with D possibly called TRBD1 or TRBD2 (6 bases each). Trimming removed 2 bases at V and 6 bases at J, with 18 bases between. CDR1 is SGDLS and CDR2 is YYNGEE in the germline V gene. This CDR3 comprises 15 residues.

The genes are TRBV11-2 and TRBJ2-1; 7 positions agree with TRBD2. Germline V gene sequence: CDR1 SGHAT, CDR2 FQNNGV. The J segment lost 12 bases and the V segment lost 1 base, leaving 9 bases of the junction unmatched. This CDR3 has 14 residues. In DNA, the CDR3 is TGTGCCAGCAGCTTAGGACTAGCCGGGGAGGTGCAGTTCTTC. Translated: CASSLGLAGEVQFF.

The rearrangement uses TRBV7-2 and TRBJ1-2; D perhaps matches TRBD1 (6 bases). Deletions cut 6 bases from V and 6 bases from J, with 14 bases between. The CDR3 loop spans 13 amino acids. From germline, CDR1 is SGHTA and CDR2 FQGNSA. CDR3 sequence (DNA): TGTGCCAGCAGGTTCACAGGGAGCCATGGCTACACCTTC. This translates into CASRFTGSHGYTF.

The V and J genes are TRBV7-5 and TRBJ1-4; TRBD1 was called by the table and not checked on the DNA. TRBV7-5 is labeled a pseudogene. This CDR3 is 21 amino acids long. The CDR3 DNA sequence: TGTGTCAGAAGCTCAAACACCGAATTGAGAGGACAAGGAGCAACTAATGAAAAACTGTTTTTT. Protein sequence: CVRSSNTELRGQGATNEKLFF.

This chain joins TRBV6-5 and TRBJ1-1; 7 nucleotides agree with TRBD1. V shed 6 bases, J shed 11 bases, and the junction held 12 bases outside the gene matches. The germline V gene has CDR1 MNHEY and CDR2 SVGAGI. This CDR3 has 13 amino acids. In nucleotides, the CDR3 is TGTGCCAGCAGACCCTTTACAGGGGTGTGGGCTTTCTTT. Its translation: CASRPFTGVWAFF.

The V gene is TRBV5-1, the J gene TRBJ1-2, with D tentatively TRBD1 (6 bases). Deletions cut 4 bases from V and 3 bases from J, with 19 bases between. The CDR3 is 16 residues long. In germline, CDR1 is SGHRS, CDR2 YFSETQ. This CDR3 reads CASSPRLGGEDYGYTF. CDR3 coding DNA: TGCGCCAGCAGCCCCCGCTTAGGGGGAGAGGACTATGGCTACACCTTC.